This TCR beta chain stems from a study of PD-1 blockade in mismatch repair-deficient tumors. General study points: Rapid post-treatment expansion, then contraction, generally preceding radiologic response, marked tumor-resident clones.

A remark on this clone: Its antigen is not known.

The CDR3 extends over 15 amino acids. The V gene end was trimmed by 6 bases and the J gene end by 1 base; junction bases not matched to a gene: 6. Germline V gene sequence: CDR1 MNHEY, CDR2 SMNVEV (reference sequence). The table came from immunoSEQ multiplex PCR; TCRdb's copy has only in-frame clones and leaves some out. The profile covers 38,000 or so clones, with approximately 85% appearing a single time and approximately 3.6% taken by the ten largest. J is TRBJ2-7 and V is TRBV27; the match to TRBD2 covers 10 bases. This specimen consisted of peripheral blood, obtained 76 weeks after starting pembrolizumab. This TCR came from an adult with mismatch repair-deficient cancer. The DNA for the CDR3 is TGTGCCAGCAGCCCTACGGGACTAGCGTCCTACGAGCAGTACTTC. The encoded protein is CASSPTGLASYEQYF.